Following are 13 T cell receptor beta chains from one sample sequenced in a study of metastatic and nonmetastatic thyroid tumors (dated by TCRdb to the early 2020s). Library method: PCR. TCRdb lists the instrument as Illumina HiSeq 4000. TCRdb reworked the public reads: Q25 trimming with fastp, MiXCR clone assembly, productive beta chains retained. The sample profile shows 23,000 or so clones; over 25% of them were found once. The ten largest clones capture about 5% of the sample. Before undergoing thyroid surgery, none of the patients had been given any kind of treatment. The specimen sequenced was tumor tissue. These TCRs come from a female donor with papillary thyroid cancer or a benign thyroid nodule (not recorded which). Some clones in this sample may be carry-over from other donors' samples.

This clone ranks as medium-sized. The chain combines TRBV6-1 with TRBJ2-3; 14 nucleotides agree with TRBD2. Germline V gene sequence: CDR1 MNHNS, CDR2 SASEGT. The CDR3 consists of 16 residues. J was trimmed by 4 bases and V by 4 bases; bases with no gene match: 4. The CDR3 DNA follows: TGTGCCAGCAGTGGACTAGCGGGGGGGCCCCCAGATACGCAGTATTTT. This sequence encodes CASSGLAGGPPDTQYF.

This clone was picked up many times. The V and J genes are TRBV2 and TRBJ2-2, with TRBD1 matching 7 bases. Per the germline V gene, CDR1 is SNHLY and CDR2 is FYNNEI. J was trimmed by 6 bases and V by 5 bases; bases with no gene match: 3. This CDR3 has 13 amino acids. The CDR3, as DNA: TGTGCCAGCAGTACCCAGGGGGCCGGGGAGCTGTTTTTT. This codes for CASSTQGAGELFF.

The table lists this clone with many counts. V is TRBV7-2 and J is TRBJ1-6, with a possible D match to TRBD1 (6 bases). Germline V gene sequence: CDR1 SGHTA, CDR2 FQGNSA. This CDR3 region has 16 residues. Trimming took off 4 bases at V and 7 bases at J, with 17 bases between the two ends. The DNA of the CDR3 is TGTGCCAGCAGCTCAGGCCGGGGGCGGAAAAATTCACCCCTCCACTTT. Its protein is CASSSGRGRKNSPLHF.

Judged by abundance, this clone is medium-sized. The chain carries TRBV2 and TRBJ2-7; D is unclear. CDR1 and CDR2 from the germline V gene are SNHLY and FYNNEI. This CDR3 region has 12 residues. V dropped 3 bases and J dropped 7 bases, with 10 bases sitting between them. CDR3 DNA: TGTGCCAGCAGTGATTGGGATAAGGAGCAGTACTTC. Its translation is CASSDWDKEQYF.

This clone was seen at least ten times. The chain combines TRBV5-1 with TRBJ2-3; D assignment may be TRBD1 or TRBD2 (6 bases each). Germline CDR1 is SGHRS and CDR2 is YFSETQ. Trimming took 1 base from V and 1 from J, leaving 10 bases between them. The CDR3 spans 15 residues. The CDR3 loop is CASSLRGLGTDTQYF. The CDR3 coding sequence is TGCGCCAGCAGCTTGCGGGGGCTCGGCACAGATACGCAGTATTTT.

In this sample, this clone is medium-sized. V usage is TRBV5-1 and J usage is TRBJ1-3; TRBD1 aligns across 9 bases. With 2 bases clipped from V and 2 bases from J, the junction kept 2 bases outside the gene matches. The germline V gene encodes CDR1 SGHRS and CDR2 YFSETQ. CDR3 length equals 15 residues. The CDR3 sequence is CASSFNRGPGNTIYF. Here the CDR3 DNA reads TGCGCCAGCAGCTTTAACAGGGGGCCTGGAAACACCATATATTTT. The entire variable domain, with the rest obtained from reference TRBV5-1 and TRBJ1-3, is as follows: KAGVTQTPRYLIKTRGQQVTLSCSPISGHRSVSWYQQTPGQGLQFLFEYFSETQRNKGNFPGRFSGRQFSNSRSEMNVSTLELGDSALYLCASSFNRGPGNTIYFGEGSWLTVV.

This clone appeared a single time. V usage is TRBV7-9 and J usage is TRBJ1-5; D might be TRBD1 (5 bases). V lost 2 bases and J lost 15, with 14 bases in between. Germline lookup yields CDR1 SEHNR and CDR2 FQNEAQ (reference sequence). The CDR3 extends over 12 amino acids. The CDR3: CASSLLYVGGHF. DNA of the CDR3: TGTGCCAGCAGCTTATTGTACGTCGGGGGGCATTTT.

This clone was counted ten times or more. The chain combines TRBV4-2 with TRBJ2-3; TRBD2 agrees at 10 bases. The germline V gene has CDR1 LGHNA and CDR2 YNFKEQ. The CDR3 sequence is 16 residues long. V shed 0 bases and J 1 base; nucleotides not matched to a gene: 1. CDR3 loop: CASSQDLAGGTDTQYF. In DNA form, the CDR3 reads TGTGCCAGCAGCCAAGATCTAGCGGGGGGCACAGATACGCAGTATTTT.

This clone occurred many times. V usage is TRBV2 and J usage is TRBJ2-1; perhaps D is TRBD1 or TRBD2 (6 bases each). Per the germline V gene, CDR1 is SNHLY and CDR2 is FYNNEI. CDR3 length: 14 amino acids. V was pared by 1 base and J by 10 bases, with 14 bases between. The CDR3 loop reads CASSEESWRGEQFF. The CDR3 bases are TGTGCCAGCAGTGAAGAGAGCTGGAGGGGGGAGCAGTTCTTC.

This clone was observed many times. Possible read error: a much larger clone is one base away. This chain joins TRBV10-3 and TRBJ1-2, with a tentative D call TRBD1 (5 bases). V was shortened by 3 bases and J by 9 bases, with 17 bases between the two germline ends. The length of the CDR3 is 14 residues. The V gene's germline CDR1 is ENHRY and CDR2 SYGVKD. CDR3 nucleotides: TGTGCCATCAGTGACCCGGCAGATGGGGGGTGCTACACCTTC. As protein: CAISDPADGGCYTF.

This clone showed up many times. This sequence joins TRBV3-1 and TRBJ2-1; no definite D call. Germline CDR1 LGHDT, CDR2 YNNKEL (reference sequence). Trimming took 0 bases from V and 2 from J, leaving 5 bases between them. CDR3 size: 14 residues. Written as DNA, the CDR3 is TGTGCCAGCAGCCAAGATAGGCCCTACAATGAGCAGTTCTTC. It is translated as CASSQDRPYNEQFF.

This clone occurred many times. Other DNA sequences in this sample translate to the same CDR3. The chain employs TRBV4-2 and TRBJ2-1, with D perhaps being TRBD1 or TRBD2 (5 bases each). The CDR3 contains 16 residues. V gave up 2 bases and J gave up 6 bases, with 17 bases separating them. Germline V gene lookup returns CDR1 LGHNA and CDR2 YNFKEQ. The CDR3 is CASSQNWGGLRNEQFF. As DNA, the CDR3 is TGTGCCAGCAGCCAAAACTGGGGCGGACTCCGCAATGAGCAGTTCTTC.

The V gene is TRBV7-3, the J gene TRBJ1-1; no definite D call. The ends were cut back, 2 bases at V and 4 bases at J, with 14 bases in the middle. The length of the CDR3 is 15 residues. Per the germline V gene, CDR1 is SGHTA and CDR2 is FQGTGA. This chain's CDR3 is CASSLDGDGSTEAFF. The DNA of the CDR3 is TGTGCCAGCAGCTTAGATGGTGACGGCAGCACTGAAGCTTTCTTT.